A single sample gave rise to the 9 T cell receptor beta chains below, sequenced in a study of T cell repertoires in cytomegalovirus infection. From the reads, TCRdb called clonotypes with MiXCR, one entry per CDR3 protein. The sample includes some 180,000 distinct CDR3 sequences, roughly 20% seen only once; the top ten take just under 3%. The sequenced sample was PBMCs. These receptor sequences come from a human donor in good health (CMV status not recorded). Some clones in this sample may be carry-over from other donors' samples.

The chain couples TRBV6-1 to TRBJ1-1; D may be TRBD1 (5 bases). Trimming removed 7 bases at V and 5 bases at J, with 17 bases between. In germline, CDR1 is MNHNS, CDR2 SASEGT. The CDR3 runs 14 residues. This chain's CDR3 is CASTPFGEGTEAFF. CDR3 sequence (DNA): TGTGCCAGCACCCCCTTTGGGGAGGGGACTGAAGCTTTCTTT.

The chain links TRBV29-1 to TRBJ1-5, with unresolved D. Per germline, CDR1 SQVTM and CDR2 ANQGSEA. The CDR3 is made up of 13 amino acids. V was pared by 7 bases and J by 7 bases, with 17 bases between. The chain's CDR3 is CSAYQDHRQPQHF. The CDR3, as DNA: TGCAGCGCATACCAGGATCACAGACAGCCCCAGCATTTT.

There are many counts of this clonotype. The chain uses TRBV7-2 and TRBJ1-5; 9 bases map to TRBD1. The CDR3 spans 15 residues. Trimming cost V 5 bases and J 3 bases; bases outside gene matches: 5. The germline V gene encodes CDR1 SGHTA and CDR2 FQGNSA. The CDR3 DNA is TGTGCCAGCAGCACTTACAGGGGGCTCAATCAGCCCCAGCATTTT. This encodes CASSTYRGLNQPQHF.

This clonotype was seen repeatedly, ten times or more. The chain has TRBV19 and TRBJ1-5; D is undetermined. CDR3 length: 12 residues. Germline V gene data show CDR1 as LNHDA and CDR2 as SQIVND (reference sequence). Trimming stripped 3 bases from V and 7 bases from J, with 7 bases between. The CDR3 is CASSIRGQPQHF. CDR3 nucleotide sequence: TGTGCCAGTAGTATTAGAGGACAGCCCCAGCATTTT.

This clonotype was observed at least ten times. V gene TRBV7-2 combines with J gene TRBJ1-2; 8 bases match TRBD1. Unmatched junction bases numbered 5, after V lost 2 bases and J lost 0 bases. Germline assignment: CDR1 SGHTA and CDR2 FQGNSA. The CDR3 covers 16 residues. The CDR3 DNA sequence: TGTGCCAGCAGCTTAAGGGACAGGAACTCTAACTATGGCTACACCTTC. Translated, it gives CASSLRDRNSNYGYTF. Together with reference TRBV7-2 and TRBJ1-2, the CDR3 gives the full variable domain: GAGVSQSPSNKVTEKGKDVELRCDPISGHTALYWYRQSLGQGLEFLIYFQGNSAPDKSGLPSDRFSAERTGGSVSTLTIQRTQQEDSAVYLCASSLRDRNSNYGYTFGSGTRLTVV.

The V call is TRBV4-3, the J call TRBJ2-2; 10 bases are shared with TRBD1. CDR3 size: 15 residues. Looked up from germline, CDR1 is LGHNA and CDR2 is YSLEER. V trimming: 4 bases; J trimming: 7 bases; junction bases outside the gene matches: 6. The CDR3 here is CASSRAGQGYGELFF. The CDR3, as DNA: TGCGCCAGCAGCCGCGCGGGACAGGGGTACGGGGAGCTGTTTTTT.

This clonotype was counted only a few times. The CDR3 sequence is CASSPSGGGGNQPQHF. The DNA for the CDR3 is TGTGCCAGCAGCCCGTCGGGGGGAGGGGGCAATCAGCCCCAGCATTTT. The genes are TRBV7-6 and TRBJ1-5, with D maybe TRBD1 (5 bases). V dropped 5 bases and J dropped 2 bases, with 16 bases sitting between them. Per the germline V gene, CDR1 is SGHVS and CDR2 is FNYEAQ. The CDR3 totals 16 residues.

The rearrangement uses TRBV23-1 and TRBJ2-7; 9 positions agree with TRBD1. TRBV23-1 is an ORF for which the function is uncertain. The V and J ends lost 8 bases and 2 bases, in that order; junction bases with no gene match: 7. CDR3 size: 14 residues. The CDR3 reads CASRPGQGTYEQYF. The CDR3 DNA follows: TGCGCCAGCCGACCGGGACAGGGAACCTACGAGCAGTACTTC.

The V and J genes are TRBV5-5 and TRBJ1-1, with a tentative D call TRBD1 (5 bases). Germline-derived CDR1 and CDR2 are SGHKS and YYEKEE (reference sequence). Deletions cut 0 bases from V and 2 bases from J, with 8 bases between. The CDR3 has 14 amino acids. The CDR3 DNA is TGTGCCAGCAGCTTGGATCAGGGTAACACTGAAGCTTTCTTT. Translating it yields CASSLDQGNTEAFF.